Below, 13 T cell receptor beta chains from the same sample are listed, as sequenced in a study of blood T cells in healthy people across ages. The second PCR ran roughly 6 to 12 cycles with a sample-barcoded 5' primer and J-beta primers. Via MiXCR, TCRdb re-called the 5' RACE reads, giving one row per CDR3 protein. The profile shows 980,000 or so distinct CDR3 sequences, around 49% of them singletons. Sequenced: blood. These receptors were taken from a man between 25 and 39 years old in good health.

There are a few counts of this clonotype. CDR3 in DNA: TGTGCCAGCAGCAAGGACGTCAATCAGCCCCAGCATTTT. Protein: CASSKDVNQPQHF. The chain employs TRBV7-2 and TRBJ1-5, with no clear D. CDR1 and CDR2 from the germline V gene are SGHTA and FQGNSA. Trimming took 5 bases from V and 3 from J, leaving 8 bases between them. The CDR3 is 13 amino acids.

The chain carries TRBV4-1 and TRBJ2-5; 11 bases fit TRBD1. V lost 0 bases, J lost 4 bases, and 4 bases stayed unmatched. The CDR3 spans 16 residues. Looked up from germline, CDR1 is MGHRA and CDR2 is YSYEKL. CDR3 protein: CASSQDLGTGGETQYF. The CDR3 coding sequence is TGCGCCAGCAGCCAAGATTTAGGGACAGGGGGAGAGACCCAGTACTTC.

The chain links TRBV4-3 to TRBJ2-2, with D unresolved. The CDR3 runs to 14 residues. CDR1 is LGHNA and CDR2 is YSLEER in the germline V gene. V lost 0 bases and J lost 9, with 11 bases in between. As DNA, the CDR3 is TGCGCCAGCAGCCAAGATATCAGTGACCGGGAGCTGTTTTTT. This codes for CASSQDISDRELFF.

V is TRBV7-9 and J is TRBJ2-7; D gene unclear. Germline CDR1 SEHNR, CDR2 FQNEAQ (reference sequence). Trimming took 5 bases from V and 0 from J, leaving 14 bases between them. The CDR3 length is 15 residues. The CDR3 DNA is TGTGCCAGCAGCCGAGGACGGGTTAGCTCCTACGAGCAGTACTTC. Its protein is CASSRGRVSSYEQYF.

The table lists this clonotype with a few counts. CDR3 sequence reads: CSASVEFNEQFF. CDR3 sequence (DNA): TGCAGCGCCTCCGTGGAGTTCAATGAGCAGTTCTTC. The chain couples TRBV29-1 to TRBJ2-1; unclear D gene. The CDR3 covers 12 residues. V lost 7 bases, J lost 6 bases, and 13 bases lay in between. Germline CDR1 reads SQVTM; CDR2 reads ANQGSEA.

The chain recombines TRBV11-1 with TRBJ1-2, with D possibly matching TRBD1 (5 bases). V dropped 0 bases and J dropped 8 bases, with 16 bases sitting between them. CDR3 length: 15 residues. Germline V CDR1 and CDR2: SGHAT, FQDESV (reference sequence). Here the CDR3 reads CASSLAPDNVGGYTF. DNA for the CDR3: TGTGCCAGCAGCTTAGCCCCGGACAACGTAGGCGGCTACACCTTC. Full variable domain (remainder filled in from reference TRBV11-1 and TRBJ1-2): EAEVAQSPRYKITEKSQAVAFWCDPISGHATLYWYRQILGQGPELLVQFQDESVVDDSQLPKDRFSAERLKGVDSTLKIQPAELGDSAMYLCASSLAPDNVGGYTFGSGTRLTVV.

The CDR3 sequence: CASSLDLRRPYEQYF. The CDR3 DNA reads TGTGCCAGCAGCCTTGACCTTCGTCGCCCCTACGAGCAGTACTTC. The J gene is TRBJ2-7, the V gene TRBV7-8; D gene ambiguous. The CDR3 length is 15 residues. CDR1 and CDR2 from the germline V gene are SGHVS and FQNEAQ. The germline V and J ends were trimmed by 5 bases and 2 bases, with 16 bases remaining between them.

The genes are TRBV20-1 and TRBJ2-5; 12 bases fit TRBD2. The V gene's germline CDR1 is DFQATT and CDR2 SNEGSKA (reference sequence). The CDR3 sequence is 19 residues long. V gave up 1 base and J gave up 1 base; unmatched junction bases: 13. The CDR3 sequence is CSARVQVLLAGGPQETQYF. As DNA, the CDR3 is TGCAGTGCTAGAGTTCAGGTTTTACTAGCGGGGGGCCCCCAAGAGACCCAGTACTTC.

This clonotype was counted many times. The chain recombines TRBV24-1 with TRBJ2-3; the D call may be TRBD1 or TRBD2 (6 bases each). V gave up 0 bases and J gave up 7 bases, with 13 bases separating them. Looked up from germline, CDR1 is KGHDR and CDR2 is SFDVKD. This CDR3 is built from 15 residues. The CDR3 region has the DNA TGTGCCACCAGTGATTTGGAACGGGGGCTATATACGCAGTATTTT. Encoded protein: CATSDLERGLYTQYF.

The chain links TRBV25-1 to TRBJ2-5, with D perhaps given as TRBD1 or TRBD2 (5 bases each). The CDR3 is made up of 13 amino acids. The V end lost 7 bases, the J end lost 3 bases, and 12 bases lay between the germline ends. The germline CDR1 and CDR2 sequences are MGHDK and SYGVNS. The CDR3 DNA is TGTGCCAGCAAGCAGTGGGACGAAGAGACCCAGTACTTC. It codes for CASKQWDEETQYF. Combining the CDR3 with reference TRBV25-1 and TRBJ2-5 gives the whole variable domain EADIYQTPRYLVIGTGKKITLECSQTMGHDKMYWYQQDPGMELHLIHYSYGVNSTEKGDLSSESTVSRIRTEHFPLTLESARPSHTSQYLCASKQWDEETQYFGPGTRLLVL.

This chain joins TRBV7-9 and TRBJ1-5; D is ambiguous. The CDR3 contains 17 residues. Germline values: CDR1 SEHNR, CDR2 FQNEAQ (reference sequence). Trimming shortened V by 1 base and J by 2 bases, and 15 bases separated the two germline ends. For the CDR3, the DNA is TGTGCCAGCAGCTTAGTGGGTGCGGGTGACGGCAATCAGCCCCAGCATTTT. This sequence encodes CASSLVGAGDGNQPQHF.

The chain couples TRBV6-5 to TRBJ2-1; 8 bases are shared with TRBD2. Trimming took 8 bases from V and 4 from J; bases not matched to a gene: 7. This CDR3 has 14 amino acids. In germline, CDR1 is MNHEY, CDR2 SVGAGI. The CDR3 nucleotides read TGTGCCAGCGCCGGGGGGGGAACTTACAATGAGCAGTTCTTC. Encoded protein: CASAGGGTYNEQFF.

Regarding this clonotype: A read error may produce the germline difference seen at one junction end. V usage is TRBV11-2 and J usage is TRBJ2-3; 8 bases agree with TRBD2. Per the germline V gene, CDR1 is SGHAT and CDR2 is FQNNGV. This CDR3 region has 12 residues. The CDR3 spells CASSFSGDMQYF. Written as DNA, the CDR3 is TGTGCCAGCAGCTTTAGCGGGGATATGCAGTATTTT.